This T cell receptor beta chain was recorded in a study of blood T cell repertoires in COVID-19. Study as a whole: Spain, Italy and the United States supplied samples that represented acute and convalescent COVID-19.

Original handling: Reference gene primer amplification gave estimated nucleated cell counts. The repertoire was sequenced with immunoSEQ multiplex PCR; TCRdb's copy has only in-frame clones and lacks some. That table furnishes V, J and clone size, whereas the DNA furnished D and trimming. The sample carries about 250,000 clones, around 83% recorded once. Germline values: CDR1 MGHRA, CDR2 YSYEKL. Trimming cost V 4 bases and J 2 bases, with 20 bases left between them. This CDR3 comprises 17 residues. Cohorts were based on clinical histories the participants reported. The study recruited exposed participants who had met a COVID-19 case within 2 weeks before entry.

Specimen: PBMCs or T cells enriched from blood (not recorded which). This rearrangement joins TRBV4-1 to TRBJ1-1; no firm D call. This TCR was recovered from a woman in her forties or fifties who had been exposed to COVID-19. CDR3 DNA sequence: TGCGCCAGCAGCCCACCGGGTGACTTACTGGTAAACACTGAAGCTTTCTTT. This sequence encodes CASSPPGDLLVNTEAFF.